This T cell receptor (beta chain) was identified in a study of blood T cells in healthy people across ages. Study-level findings and limits: TCR beta diversity correlated strongly with naive T cell percentage.

Extracted total RNA amounted to at least 5.5 micrograms for each sample. Trimming left V 4 bases short and J 5 bases short, with 22 bases between. This CDR3 comprises 17 residues. In germline, CDR1 is SGDLS, CDR2 YYNGEE. This clonotype has a handful of counts. Its antigen remains unidentified. Together with a sample-barcoded 5' primer, a J-beta primer mix was included in a second PCR lasting roughly 7 to 11 cycles. Every single cDNA molecule received a tag from a template-switch adaptor with 12 random nucleotides. TCRdb recomputed calls from the 5' RACE reads with MiXCR, one row per CDR3 protein. The table has roughly 700,000 distinct CDR3 sequences, around 49% seen once.

This sequence was found in a woman in her sixties or seventies in good health. This rearrangement joins TRBV9 to TRBJ2-1; possibly TRBD1 for D (6 bases). What was sequenced was blood. CDR3 nucleotide sequence: TGTGCCAGCAGCCTACGGACTGGGGGCCGGTACGACAATGAGCAGTTCTTC. It encodes CASSLRTGGRYDNEQFF. Supplemented by reference TRBV9 and TRBJ2-1, the full variable domain reads DSGVTQTPKHLITATGQRVTLRCSPRSGDLSVYWYQQSLDQGLQFLIQYYNGEERAKGNILERFSAQQFPDLHSELNLSSLELGDSALYFCASSLRTGGRYDNEQFFGPGTRLTVL.